This entry lists 12 T cell receptor beta chains sequenced from one sample in a study of T cells generated in artificial thymic organoids. The organoids combined MS5 murine stromal cells carrying human DLL1 with human hematopoietic stem and progenitor cells. FACS-sorted CD34+CD3- hematopoietic stem and progenitor cells, with residual T cells removed, seeded the organoids. The antigens for these receptors are not known. Reverse primers in the TRAC or TRBC constant regions drove separate semi-nested PCRs for TCRalpha and TCRbeta. One entry per CDR3 protein results from TCRdb running MiXCR on the 5' RACE reads. Among 6,500 to 8,500 distinct CDR3 sequences listed, 20% to 30% were seen once. Sequences were obtained from naive CD8+ T cells grown in artificial thymic organoids from cord blood stem and progenitor cells. Subset meaning: CD3+TCRalphabeta+CD8SP T cells; for blood, CD45RO-CCR7+ naive CD8+ T cells. These receptors all come from a human donor who gave cord blood stem cells for thymic organoid culture, a cardiac surgery patient who gave postnatal thymus, or a blood donor (not recorded which).

CDR3 coding DNA: TGTGCCAGCAGTTTGGGGACAGGGGGCGAGCAGTACTTC. Protein sequence: CASSLGTGGEQYF. This rearrangement joins TRBV12-3 or TRBV12-4 to TRBJ2-7; TRBD1 matches at 11 bases. The CDR3 extends over 13 amino acids. V lost 3 bases to trimming and J lost 6 bases; unmatched junction nucleotides: 1.

This clonotype was counted a few times. The chain combines TRBV9 with TRBJ1-2; no clear D. The CDR3 spans 11 residues. Trimming pared 9 bases from V and 8 bases from J, leaving 14 bases between. Germline V gives CDR1 SGDLS, CDR2 YYNGEE. The CDR3 nucleotides are TGTGCCAATAGTCCCGTCTGGGGCTACACCTTC. This gives the protein CANSPVWGYTF.

The gene calls are TRBV27 and TRBJ1-1; TRBD1 aligns across 9 bases. CDR1 and CDR2 (germline): MNHEY, SMNVEV (reference sequence). Germline trimming cut 2 bases from V and 1 base from J; bases unmatched to any gene: 5. The CDR3 is 16 amino acids. DNA for the CDR3: TGTGCCAGCAGTTTAGACAGGGGGTACGCGAACACTGAAGCTTTCTTT. The encoded protein is CASSLDRGYANTEAFF.

The V and J genes are TRBV4-3 and TRBJ2-7, with 8 bases that match TRBD1. The germline V gene has CDR1 LGHNA and CDR2 YSLEER. V lost 1 base, J lost 2 bases, and 7 bases stayed unmatched. CDR3 length: 16 amino acids. CDR3 coding DNA: TGCGCCAGCAGCCAAGTCTACAACAGGGGGGCCTACGAGCAGTACTTC. It is translated as CASSQVYNRGAYEQYF.

Judged by abundance, this clonotype is medium-sized. This chain joins TRBV11-2 and TRBJ2-5; D is unresolved. Germline values: CDR1 SGHAT, CDR2 FQNNGV. The CDR3 covers 14 residues. V was shortened by 0 bases and J by 0 bases, with 5 bases between the two germline ends. CDR3 nucleotide sequence: TGTGCCAGCAGCTTAGATCGGTACCAAGAGACCCAGTACTTC. This encodes CASSLDRYQETQYF.

This clonotype is labeled medium-sized. The chain joins TRBV11-2 to TRBJ2-5; D is uncertain. CDR1 is SGHAT, CDR2 FQNNGV, per germline. CDR3 size: 15 residues. Deletions cut 4 bases from V and 4 bases from J, with 16 bases between. CDR3 residues: CASSSPERCRETQYF. CDR3 nucleotides: TGTGCCAGCAGCTCCCCGGAAAGGTGTAGAGAGACCCAGTACTTC.

In its sample, this clonotype was seen a few times. This rearrangement joins TRBV4-1 to TRBJ2-5; 12 nucleotides line up with TRBD2. V lost 1 base, J lost 0 bases, and 6 bases stayed unmatched. This CDR3 is built from 18 residues. The V gene's germline CDR1 is MGHRA and CDR2 YSYEKL. The CDR3 bases are TGCGCCAGCAGCCAAGGAGGGCTAGCGGGGGGGTACCAAGAGACCCAGTACTTC. Protein product: CASSQGGLAGGYQETQYF.

The V and J genes are TRBV19 and TRBJ2-1, with unresolved D. V was trimmed by 4 bases and J by 2 bases, leaving 9 bases between them. The CDR3 sequence is 14 residues long. CDR1 and CDR2 (germline): LNHDA, SQIVND (reference sequence). This chain's CDR3 is CASSKRPPYNEQFF. CDR3 nucleotides: TGTGCCAGTAGTAAGCGCCCCCCCTACAATGAGCAGTTCTTC.

A remark on this clonotype: Being one base from a much bigger clone, this may be a read error. This chain connects TRBV10-3 to TRBJ2-5, with 7 bases aligning to TRBD2. The CDR3 has 13 residues. V lost 8 bases to trimming and J lost 9 bases; unmatched junction nucleotides: 12. Germline V CDR1 and CDR2: ENHRY, SYGVKD. The CDR3 coding sequence is TGTGCCATCCGAAGAGGGGCGCGGGAGCCCCAGTACTTC. Residues: CAIRRGAREPQYF.

A few counts support this clonotype. The rearrangement joins TRBV18 to TRBJ1-2, with D uncertain. CDR3 size: 13 residues. V was shortened by 1 base and J by 0 bases, with 3 bases between the two germline ends. The V gene's germline CDR1 is KGHSH and CDR2 LQKENI. This CDR3 reads CASSPLANYGYTF. The CDR3 bases are TGTGCCAGCTCACCACTGGCTAACTATGGCTACACCTTC.

The CDR3 sequence is CASSLGAGLRQYF. DNA of the CDR3: TGCGCCAGCAGCTTGGGAGCCGGGCTACGGCAGTACTTC. The chain employs TRBV5-1 and TRBJ2-7; no reliable D call. V lost 0 bases and J 9 bases, leaving 13 bases between the germline ends. The CDR3 sequence is 13 residues long. Germline-derived CDR1 and CDR2 are SGHRS and YFSETQ.

The chain employs TRBV19 and TRBJ2-7; tentative D call: TRBD2 (6 bases). The CDR3 has 15 amino acids. With 6 bases removed from V and 3 bases from J, the gap between germline ends came to 18 bases. Germline CDR1 reads LNHDA; CDR2 reads SQIVND (reference sequence). The chain's CDR3 is CASRTWRDRYYEQYF. As DNA, the CDR3 is TGTGCCAGTAGAACTTGGCGGGACCGATACTACGAGCAGTACTTC.